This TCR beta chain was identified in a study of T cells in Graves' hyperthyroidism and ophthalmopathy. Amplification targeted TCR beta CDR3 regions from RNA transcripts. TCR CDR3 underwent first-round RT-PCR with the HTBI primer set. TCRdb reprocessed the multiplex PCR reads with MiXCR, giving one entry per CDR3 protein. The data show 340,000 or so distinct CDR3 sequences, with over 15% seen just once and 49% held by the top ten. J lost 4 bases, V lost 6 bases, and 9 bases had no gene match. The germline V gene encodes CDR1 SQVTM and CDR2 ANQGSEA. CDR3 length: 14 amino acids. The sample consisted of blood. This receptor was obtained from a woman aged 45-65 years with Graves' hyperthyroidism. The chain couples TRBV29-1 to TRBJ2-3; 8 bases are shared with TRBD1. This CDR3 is CSVATGDVPDTQYF. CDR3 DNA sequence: TGCAGCGTCGCGACAGGGGATGTACCAGATACGCAGTATTTT.